What follows describes a single TCR beta chain. This sample is part of a study of CD4 and CD8 cells across lung adenocarcinoma regions. MiXCR, applied by TCRdb to the PCR reads, yields one record per CDR3 protein. The table shows 7,500 to 8,500 distinct CDR3 sequences, with approximately 45% occurring only once. The trim removed 3 bases at V and 9 bases at J, leaving 12 bases unmatched. This CDR3 contains 16 residues. The germline gives CDR1 LNHNV, CDR2 YYDKDF (reference sequence). Samples came from patients with localized non-small cell lung adenocarcinoma. Sequenced input: CD4+ T cells from the margin of a lung tumor. The sequence came from a male donor with lung adenocarcinoma. The CD4 and CD8 labels of this study may be unreliable. The V call is TRBV15, the J call TRBJ2-1, with TRBD2 matching over 9 bases. CDR3: CATSSGVAGDYTEQFF. The CDR3 region has the DNA TGTGCCACCAGCAGCGGAGTAGCGGGGGATTATACTGAGCAGTTCTTC.